This T cell receptor (beta chain) was sequenced for a study of spatial heterogeneity in lung cancer (dated by TCRdb to 2018 to 2020). Background for the entire study: More beta-chain than alpha-chain transcripts were consistently detected, likely reflecting higher beta-chain transcript abundance. In tumor regions, TCR transcript counts showed a strong correlation with a T cell transcriptional module score derived from matched bulk RNA-seq. In the raw uncorrected reads, each unique combination of TCR and UMI appeared more than ten times on average. In non-small cell lung cancer, the study quantitatively compared TCR alpha and beta repertoires across several tumor regions, matched nontumor lung, and blood. TCR repertoire features were related to nonsynonymous mutation counts determined by whole-exome sequencing of tumor tissue. At surgery, fewer than 250 tumor regions, 61 to 75 matched nontumor lung samples and 56 PBMC samples were TCR-sequenced for both alpha and beta chains. The paper's findings and limits, for the study overall: TCR-seq coverage of tumor T cells was estimated at only 7% to 8% for alpha chains and approximately 13% for beta chains. Additional single-cell paired TCR alpha and beta sequencing was considered necessary to confirm, at a functional level, the hypothesis that regional TCRs recognize regional mutations. Counts of ubiquitous and regional expanded TCRs correlated with counts of ubiquitous and regional nonsynonymous mutations, respectively. The tumor nonsynonymous mutation count correlated with the number of expanded alpha and beta TCRs within the tumor.

This clonotype is medium-sized (0.01 to 0.1%) in terms of sample share. The target of this receptor is not known. The input lacks base qualities; no much larger clone sits a single base away. Library preparation was by 5' RACE. The instrument given in TCRdb is NextSeq 500. To allow correction of PCR and sequencing errors, the TCR library protocol tagged every TCR cDNA molecule with a unique molecular identifier. As for the authors' bioinformatics: Decombinator tools were used for TCR identification, UMI-based error correction and CDR3 extraction. Expanded TCRs were defined as those above a frequency of 2 per 1,000, corresponding to the top 1% of the tumor frequency distribution. Expanded tumor TCRs statistically deemed absent (corrected P<0.05) from at least one tumor region were classed as regional, and all other expanded tumor TCRs were classed as ubiquitous. Renyi diversity was calculated using the R vegan package after each repertoire was subsampled 100 times to 5,000 TCRs. CDR3 similarity networks were constructed using string-kernel similarity of amino acid triplets, with links drawn between CDR3s whose pairwise similarity was above 0.82. TCRdb trimmed public reads at Q25 via fastp, called clones via MiXCR and kept in-frame beta chains. Every entry covers one CDR3 protein and lists the most common genes and DNA from its rows. None of the V and J calls come from the authors' own analysis; TCRdb made them. The table for this sample lists some 1,300 distinct CDR3 sequences; about 10% of them were counted only once. The ten most abundant clones make up approximately 24% of the sample.

Trimming removed 7 bases from V and 7 bases from J; the gene matches leave 6 bases unexplained. CDR1 and CDR2 are drawn from the germline V gene: SNHLY, FYNNEI. Its CDR3 holds 14 amino acids, cysteine through phenylalanine. The DNA shown is the 42-base CDR3, in frame from base 1. What this sample's time point label stands for: sample taken at primary tumor resection. Samples were obtained from 72 patients with early-stage, untreated non-small cell lung cancer from the lung TRACERx cohort. Whole RNA extracted from tumor and nontumor lung tissue, or from cryopreserved PBMC samples, was used for TCR sequencing without cell sorting. A patient was chosen for TCR sequencing only when enough RNA was available from at least two tumor regions. Before selection, tumor and adjacent nontumor lung specimens were reviewed by a lung pathologist.

The rearrangement joined TRBV2 to TRBJ2-1; 11 central bases correspond to TRBD1. The sample in question was lung tumor tissue, obtained at surgery. This clonotype was obtained from a male donor with early-stage non-small cell lung cancer. The nucleotide sequence is given as TGTGCCAGCAACTCCGGGACAGGGGGAAATGAGCAGTTCTTC. The translation is CASNSGTGGNEQFF.